This T cell receptor (beta chain) was sequenced in a study of shared clonotypes between healthy human individuals (dated by TCRdb to the early 2020s). In terms of the full investigation: Two women and three men aged 18 to 49 years were included in the cohort. Different laboratories and diverse techniques were used to prepare libraries and sequence TCR repertoires, to increase sequencing depth and limit assay-specific biases. Per donor, three plates each were used for CD4 naive and CD4 memory, two for CD8 naive, and one for CD8 memory. Between about 0.85 and 9.5 billion PBMCs per donor were obtained by leukapheresis. To estimate repertoire size and how much clonotypes are shared between individuals, the study performed deep sequencing of blood TCR repertoires from a handful of healthy adults.

Notes on this clone: It has no known antigen specificity. Base qualities are missing; no much larger clone stands one base away.

Using the deep immunoSEQ assay, multiplex PCR amplified TCR CDR3 regions from genomic DNA. Extracted genomic DNA from each cell subset was spread evenly across all wells of several immunoSEQ 96-well plates, with each plate serving as a replicate. For sorted subsets, about 220 ng of genomic DNA, equivalent to around 31,000 T cell genomes, went into each replicate PCR. Purified libraries were measured with a Qubit 3.0 fluorometer, size-checked on a Bioanalyzer 2100, and measured again with the KAPA Library Quantification kit. A separate single-read 150-cycle Illumina NextSeq 550 flow cell was used to sequence each immunoSEQ 96-well plate. The original methods were these. Because the immunoSEQ output held only junctional sequences and lacked quality scores, the filtering could not match the filtering applied to full-length reads. To assign V/J genes and CDR3, sequences were annotated using PyIR, a Python wrapper for IgBLAST v1.9, with IMGT germline references. Reads were removed for weak V/J assignments (E-value above 1e-6), missing CDR3, stop codons, out-of-frame junctions, or ambiguous translated residues. V3J clonotypes were defined as sequences sharing an identical inferred V gene, J gene, and CDR3 amino acid sequence. Percentage overlap between repertoires was calculated by dividing the number of shared unique clonotypes by the size of the smaller repertoire. Repertoire richness was assessed with RTK rarefaction, the Chao1 estimator, and Recon v2.1 estimates of unobserved clonotypes. Generation probabilities were computed with OLGA for all TCRbeta clonotypes obtained by the gDNA method from a few donors. TCRdb limited this immuneACCESS table to in-frame rearrangements with V and J called. A share of clones is missing; checked studies link under half to unresolved V genes, and the rest is unexplained. Clonal size and the V and J genes are those of that table, whereas D and trimming came from the DNA. The sample data list millions of clones, and around 90% of these were observed just once. The top ten hold over 0.12% of the sample.

Healthy HIV-negative adults with no recently reported acute infections or vaccinations were included as donors. All donors were Caucasian adults living in Nashville, Tennessee, USA. CD4+ T cells were enriched by magnetic negative selection, after which naive cells were positively selected on CD45RA and the negative fraction was taken as the memory subset. Blood was collected by leukapheresis, and PBMCs were isolated by Ficoll-Histopaque density gradient centrifugation and then cryopreserved in liquid nitrogen vapor phase. Purity and quantity of every magnetically sorted T cell population were checked by analytical flow cytometry. Genomic DNA was isolated from every sorted fraction and measured by UV absorbance on a Nanodrop 2000c. CDR1 and CDR2 are read off the germline V gene as SNHLY and FYNNEI. Inclusive of the bounding cysteine and phenylalanine, the CDR3 is 13 residues long. The retained sequence is limited to the CDR3, 39 bases, with the frame set at the first base. The V and J ends are trimmed by 6 bases and 5 bases, leaving 13 bases between them.

What the work shows at the level of the full study, not this receptor alone: Even with the large sequencing depth, rarefaction of the sorted-subset datasets indicated that sequencing was incomplete. About 5% of naive CD4, 3.5% of naive CD8, 2% to 2.5% of memory CD4, and around 0.42% of memory CD8 clonotypes were shared across several donors. Because the study included only a small number of donors, the genetic and exposure-history diversity represented was limited. Sampling was restricted to blood, and TCR repertoires in tissues likely differ from the TCR repertoires found in blood. Based on pairwise subsampling, the degree of clonotype sharing among donors was expected to be affected by sequencing depth. Naive subsets generally had larger estimated clonotype richness than memory subsets. Higher generation probabilities were observed for clonotypes shared by all four sorted-subset donors than for non-shared clonotypes.

The origin of this receptor is a man aged 18 to 35 in good health. Sequencing input: naive CD4+ T cells sorted from blood. The sample's cell subset or site, from its label and the paper: CD45RA+ positively selected. The rearranged chain carries TRBV2 and TRBJ1-2; the D gene is perhaps TRBD1, on 5 matching bases. CDR3 protein: CASSEHGAYGYTF. The nucleotide sequence is given as TGTGCCAGCAGCGAGCACGGGGCGTATGGCTACACCTTC.